Given below is one TCR beta chain in context. This specimen comes from a study of blood T cell repertoires in COVID-19. At the level of the study: The United States, Italy and Spain provided the acute and convalescent COVID-19 samples.

The V end lost 1 base, the J end lost 0 bases, and 10 bases lay between the germline ends. There are 15 residues in the CDR3. Per germline, CDR1 SGHTA and CDR2 FQGNSA. TCRdb's table, derived via immunoSEQ multiplex PCR, lists solely in-frame clones and lacks some. The table lists around 56,000 clones, roughly three quarters of them singletons, with 3.2% in the top ten. The source is a man aged 55 to 70 with acute or convalescent COVID-19. Sample: peripheral blood. V and J are TRBV7-2 and TRBJ2-7; a possible D gene is TRBD1 (5 bases). The CDR3 loop is CASSLVDMSSYEQYF. CDR3 in DNA: TGTGCCAGCAGCTTAGTGGACATGAGCTCCTACGAGCAGTACTTC.